The next 4 T cell receptor beta chains were all read from a single sample in a study of Graves' ophthalmopathy and Graves' hyperthyroidism. Amplified TCR beta CDR3 regions were obtained using RNA transcripts as template. In the first round, RT-PCR was carried out with HTBI primers, and a multiplex PCR formed the second round. TCRdb itself ran the multiplex PCR reads through MiXCR, one entry per CDR3 protein. The sample includes more than 1,000,000 distinct CDR3 sequences, approximately 35% of them seen just once. Sequenced sample: peripheral blood or thyroid tissue (not recorded which). These receptors were collected from an adult man with Graves' hyperthyroidism.

This clonotype showed up many times. The chain recombines TRBV29-1 with TRBJ1-2; D unresolved. Trimming left V 3 bases short and J 4 bases short, with 12 bases between. The germline V gene encodes CDR1 SQVTM and CDR2 ANQGSEA. The CDR3 runs 13 residues. Here the CDR3 DNA reads TGCAGCGTTGAGAAGGAGCAGGCCTATGGCTACACCTTC. Protein product: CSVEKEQAYGYTF.

This rearrangement joins TRBV7-9 to TRBJ1-5, with 11 nucleotides matching TRBD1. The CDR3 totals 20 residues. Germline assignment: CDR1 SEHNR and CDR2 FQNEAQ (reference sequence). The ends lost 5 bases at V and 0 bases at J; junction bases unmatched: 15. CDR3 sequence: CASSPLAGTGGSYSNQPQHF. CDR3 nucleotides: TGTGCCAGCAGCCCCCTCGCCGGGACAGGGGGGTCTTATAGCAATCAGCCCCAGCATTTT.

This clonotype was observed a single time. The J gene is TRBJ1-4, the V gene TRBV5-1; 7 bases are shared with TRBD1. CDR3 length equals 14 residues. Germline-derived CDR1 and CDR2 are SGHRS and YFSETQ. The J segment lost 8 bases and the V segment lost 1 base, leaving 5 bases of the junction unmatched. The CDR3 nucleotides read TGCGCCAGCAGCTTGTGGGACAGACGCGAAAAACTGTTTTTT. It yields the protein CASSLWDRREKLFF. Full variable domain (missing parts from reference TRBV5-1 and TRBJ1-4): KAGVTQTPRYLIKTRGQQVTLSCSPISGHRSVSWYQQTPGQGLQFLFEYFSETQRNKGNFPGRFSGRQFSNSRSEMNVSTLELGDSALYLCASSLWDRREKLFFGSGTQLSVL.

This clonotype was observed at least ten times. The chain uses TRBV7-9 and TRBJ1-1; D remains unclear. V lost 0 bases to trimming and J lost 0 bases, with 11 bases between them. This CDR3 comprises 16 residues. Germline assignment: CDR1 SEHNR and CDR2 FQNEAQ (reference sequence). CDR3 in DNA: TGTGCCAGCAGCTTAGCGCGTGGCAATTTGAACACTGAAGCTTTCTTT. Its protein product is CASSLARGNLNTEAFF.